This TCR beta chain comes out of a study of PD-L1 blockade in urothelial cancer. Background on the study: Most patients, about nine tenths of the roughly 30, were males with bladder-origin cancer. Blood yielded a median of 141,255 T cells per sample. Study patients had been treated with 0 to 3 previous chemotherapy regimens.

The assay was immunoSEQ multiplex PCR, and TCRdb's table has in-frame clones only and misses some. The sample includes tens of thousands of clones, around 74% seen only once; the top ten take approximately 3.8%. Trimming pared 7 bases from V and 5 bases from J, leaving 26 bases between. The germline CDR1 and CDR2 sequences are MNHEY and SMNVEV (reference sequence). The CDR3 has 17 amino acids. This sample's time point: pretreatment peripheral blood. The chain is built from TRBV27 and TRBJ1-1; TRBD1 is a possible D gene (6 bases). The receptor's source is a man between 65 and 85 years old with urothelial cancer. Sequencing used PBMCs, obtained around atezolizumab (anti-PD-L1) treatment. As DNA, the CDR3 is TGTGCCAGCACCCCTCAGGGGTTAGTTGGGAAATGGACTGAAGCTTTCTTT. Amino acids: CASTPQGLVGKWTEAFF.